Listed below are T cell receptor beta chains from one sample, sequenced in a study of blood T cell repertoires in COVID-19. Only in-frame clones appear in the TCRdb table, and some are missing; sequencing was by immunoSEQ multiplex PCR. The data contain some 200,000 clones, under 90% of them seen just once; the ten biggest clones take up around 5.7%. Sequencing was done on a sample of peripheral blood. The receptors were sampled from an older man with acute or convalescent COVID-19. Each CDR3 is given with its conserved first and last residue. D genes are given only for firm matches. The size entry is marked missing in some rows and otherwise reads once, few, many or a size class.

TRBD2	TRBJ2-1	TRBV7-8	.	CASEAGEGSYNEQFF	TGTGCCAGTGAGGCGGGAGAGGGGTCCTACAATGAGCAGTTCTTC
TRBD1	TRBJ1-1	TRBV7-9	many	CASSRGQGRAEAFF	TGTGCCAGCAGCAGGGGACAGGGAAGAGCTGAAGCTTTCTTT
TRBD2	TRBJ2-7	TRBV2	.	CASRRLAGEAPYEQYF	TGTGCCAGCAGAAGACTAGCGGGAGAGGCCCCCTACGAGCAGTACTTC
TRBD1	TRBJ1-1	TRBV24-1	.	CATSDLGTGEAFF	TGTGCCACCAGTGATTTGGGGACAGGCGAAGCTTTCTTT
TRBD2	TRBJ2-3	TRBV7-9	.	CASSLGLAGALDTQYF	TGTGCCAGCAGCTTAGGCCTAGCGGGAGCCCTAGATACGCAGTATTTT
.	TRBJ1-5	TRBV27	.	CASHPGGLVNQPQHF	TGTGCCAGCCACCCGGGGGGGTTGGTCAATCAGCCCCAGCATTTT
TRBD2	TRBJ2-1	TRBV5-1	once	CASSPGTNLLNEQFF	TGCGCCAGCAGCCCCGGGACTAATCTCTTAAATGAGCAGTTCTTC
TRBD2	TRBJ2-7	TRBV5-6	.	CASSLRISGTSLSYEQYF	TGTGCCAGCAGCTTGCGCATTAGCGGGACCTCGCTCTCCTACGAGCAGTACTTC
TRBD2	TRBJ2-2	TRBV9	.	CASGASGKQNTGELFF	TGTGCCAGCGGCGCTAGCGGGAAACAGAACACCGGGGAGCTGTTTTTT
.	TRBJ2-7	TRBV19	.	CASSWGPPRDEQYF	TGTGCCAGTAGTTGGGGGCCCCCCAGGGACGAGCAGTACTTC
.	TRBJ2-1	TRBV29-1	once	CSAQTGTNEQFF	TGCAGCGCCCAGACAGGTACGAATGAGCAGTTCTTC
TRBD2	TRBJ2-7	TRBV9	.	CASSVGLAGDYEQYF	TGTGCCAGCAGCGTAGGACTAGCGGGAGACTACGAGCAGTACTTC
TRBD1	TRBJ1-3	TRBV5-8	.	CASSFRGPGNTIYF	TGTGCCAGCAGCTTCAGGGGGCCTGGAAACACCATATATTTT
TRBD1	TRBJ1-1	TRBV5-6	.	CASSLRFRGRTEAFF	TGTGCCAGCAGCTTAAGATTCAGGGGGCGAACTGAAGCTTTCTTT
TRBD1	TRBJ1-6	TRBV5-4	.	CASSYRQGGNSPLHF	TGTGCCAGCAGTTACCGACAGGGAGGCAATTCACCCCTCCACTTT
.	TRBJ1-5	TRBV4-1	.	CASSQDPTGPHQPQHF	TGCGCCAGCAGCCAAGATCCGACAGGCCCCCATCAGCCCCAGCATTTT
.	TRBJ2-3	TRBV18	.	CASSLGAADTQYF	TGTGCCAGCTCACTGGGGGCGGCAGATACGCAGTATTTT
TRBD2	TRBJ2-1	TRBV29-1	.	CSGNQGLAGYNEQFF	TGCAGCGGGAATCAGGGACTAGCGGGGTACAATGAGCAGTTCTTC
TRBD2	TRBJ2-3	TRBV7-9	.	CASSPTSGSLDTQYF	TGTGCCAGCAGCCCGACTAGCGGGAGCTTAGATACGCAGTATTTT
.	TRBJ2-5	TRBV18	.	CASSLQETQYF	TGTGCCAGCTCCCTCCAAGAGACCCAGTACTTC
.	TRBJ2-2	TRBV30	few	CAWKGGSNTGELFF	TGTGCCTGGAAAGGAGGATCGAACACCGGGGAGCTGTTTTTT
.	TRBJ2-1	TRBV15	.	CATSRGSDSYNEQFF	TGTGCCACCAGCAGAGGCAGCGATTCCTACAATGAGCAGTTCTTC
.	TRBJ1-4	TRBV11-2	once	CASSLVHGTRNEKLFF	TGTGCCAGCAGCTTAGTGCACGGGACACGTAATGAAAAACTGTTTTTT
.	TRBJ2-2	TRBV21-1	once	CASQDREECGELFF	TGTGCCTCACAGGACAGGGAAGAGTGCGGGGAGCTGTTTTTT
TRBD2	TRBJ2-7	TRBV2	.	CASERTSGSYEQYF	TGTGCCAGCGAAAGGACTAGCGGATCCTACGAGCAGTACTTC
.	TRBJ1-1	TRBV6-4	few	CASSARGGTEAFF	TGTGCCAGCAGTGCCCGAGGGGGCACTGAAGCTTTCTTT
TRBD1	TRBJ2-7	TRBV5-6	.	CASSGHPTGASHEQYF	TGTGCCAGCAGCGGCCACCCGACAGGGGCTAGCCACGAGCAGTACTTC
TRBD2	TRBJ2-3	TRBV28	.	CASSLSGAQDTQYF	TGTGCCAGCAGTCTCAGCGGGGCGCAGGATACGCAGTATTTT
TRBD2	TRBJ2-2	TRBV9	.	CASSSRTSGITGELFF	TGTGCCAGCAGCTCACGGACTAGCGGGATAACCGGGGAGCTGTTTTTT
.	TRBJ2-1	TRBV4-2	.	CASSQALRAEQFF	TGTGCCAGCAGCCAAGCGCTCAGGGCGGAGCAGTTCTTC
TRBD1	TRBJ2-2	TRBV5-1	.	CASSPGQDLTGELFF	TGCGCCAGCAGCCCGGGACAGGATCTCACCGGGGAGCTGTTTTTT
.	TRBJ1-1	TRBV30	.	CAWSVRRGLGNTEAFF	TGTGCCTGGAGTGTACGTAGGGGACTGGGGAACACTGAAGCTTTCTTT
.	TRBJ2-1	TRBV10-3	.	CAIMESGSPADEQFF	TGTGCCATCATGGAGTCCGGGTCACCTGCCGATGAGCAGTTCTTC
.	TRBJ2-1	TRBV11-3	.	CASSLDPGGARDEQFF	TGTGCCAGCAGCTTAGATCCTGGAGGGGCGCGGGATGAGCAGTTCTTC
.	TRBJ1-3	TRBV7-2	.	CASSLVRVHSGNTIYF	TGTGCCAGCAGCTTAGTCCGGGTTCACTCTGGAAACACCATATATTTT
TRBD1	TRBJ2-1	TRBV18	.	CASSPGQPYNEQFF	TGTGCCAGCTCCCCGGGACAGCCCTACAATGAGCAGTTCTTC
.	TRBJ2-5	TRBV11-3	.	CASSQPRGIGETQYF	TGTGCCAGCAGCCAACCTCGCGGTATCGGGGAGACCCAGTACTTC
.	TRBJ2-1	TRBV7-3	once	CASSPTGGGGYNEQFF	TGTGCCAGCAGCCCCACGGGGGGAGGGGGCTACAATGAGCAGTTCTTC
.	TRBJ2-5	TRBV7-8	.	CASSLAAGFQETQYF	TGTGCCAGCAGCTTAGCAGCGGGTTTCCAAGAGACCCAGTACTTC
.	TRBJ1-4	TRBV23-1	.	CASSQLLKAGYYEKLFF	TGCGCCAGCAGTCAATTGTTAAAGGCAGGGTACTATGAAAAACTGTTTTTT
TRBD2	TRBJ2-1	TRBV7-3	.	CASSRGLAEEQFF	TGTGCCAGCAGCCGAGGACTAGCGGAAGAGCAGTTCTTC
.	TRBJ1-5	TRBV28	.	CASSSMRQPQHF	TGTGCCAGCAGTTCGATGAGGCAGCCCCAGCATTTT
.	TRBJ1-5	TRBV21-1	.	CASSKDRAQPQHF	TGTGCCAGCAGCAAAGACAGGGCTCAGCCCCAGCATTTT
.	TRBJ1-2	TRBV5-1	.	CASKGGGSYGYTF	TGCGCCAGCAAAGGGGGGGGCAGCTATGGCTACACCTTC
TRBD2	TRBJ2-7	TRBV28	once	CASSSLGGEQYF	TGTGCCAGCAGTTCCCTGGGGGGGGAGCAGTACTTC
TRBD1	TRBJ1-4	TRBV7-2	.	CASSGQGGANEKLFF	TGTGCCAGCAGTGGACAGGGGGGTGCTAATGAAAAACTGTTTTTT
.	TRBJ1-3	TRBV11-2	few	CASSNAVGNTIYF	TGTGCCAGCAGCAACGCAGTCGGAAACACCATATATTTT
.	TRBJ2-3	TRBV18	.	CASSLTSKTQRDTQYF	TGTGCCAGCTCGCTAACTAGTAAGACCCAACGGGATACGCAGTATTTT
.	TRBJ2-1	TRBV12-3/TRBV12-4	.	CASSLGSEQFF	TGTGCCAGCAGCCTCGGTAGTGAGCAGTTCTTC
TRBD1	TRBJ1-5	TRBV18	.	CASSPPDAGGLYSNQPQHF	TGTGCCAGCTCACCTCCCGACGCAGGGGGGCTATATAGCAATCAGCCCCAGCATTTT
.	TRBJ2-3	TRBV30	.	CAWSRGLGADTQYF	TGTGCCTGGAGTCGTGGGTTAGGGGCAGATACGCAGTATTTT